The following is a TCR beta chain sequence with its context. Its antigen is not known. Assay used: immunoSEQ multiplex PCR; TCRdb lists only in-frame clones, some missing. Among about 12,000 clones listed, 79% were seen once. Allogeneic regulatory or mature dendritic cells were co-cultured for 5 days with CFSE-labeled sorted T cells at 1:10. FACS sorted CD4+ or CD8+ T cells into CD45RA+ naive and CD45RO+ memory. The data belong to a study of regulatory dendritic cells for organ transplantation. Whole-study findings and limits: Naive T cells showed high diversity, memory cells less, memory CD8+ least. Memory CD8+ clonal expansion seemed more limited with regulatory than mature dendritic cells.

There are 15 residues in the CDR3. V was pared by 3 bases and J by 2 bases, with 12 bases between. Looked up from germline, CDR1 is SGDLS and CDR2 is YYNGEE. The sample comprised naive CD8+ T cells from blood cultured with regulatory dendritic cells. Indicated subset: CD45RA+ naive T cells. V gene TRBV9 combines with J gene TRBJ2-1, with D perhaps matching TRBD1 (7 bases). This TCR was recovered from a human donor in good health. The CDR3 coding sequence is TGTGCCAGCAGCGAAGCAGGGGGGACCTACAATGAGCAGTTCTTC. It is translated as CASSEAGGTYNEQFF. The variable domain in full, with the rest retrieved from reference TRBV9 and TRBJ2-1, is DSGVTQTPKHLITATGQRVTLRCSPRSGDLSVYWYQQSLDQGLQFLIQYYNGEERAKGNILERFSAQQFPDLHSELNLSSLELGDSALYFCASSEAGGTYNEQFFGPGTRLTVL.